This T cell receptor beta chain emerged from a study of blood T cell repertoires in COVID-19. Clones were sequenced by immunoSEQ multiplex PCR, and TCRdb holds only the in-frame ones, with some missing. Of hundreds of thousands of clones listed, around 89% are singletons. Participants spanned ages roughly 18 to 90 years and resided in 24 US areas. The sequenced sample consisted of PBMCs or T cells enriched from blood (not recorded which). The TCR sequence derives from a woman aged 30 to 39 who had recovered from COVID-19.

The CDR3 DNA sequence: TGTGCCATCAGATTGGGACTAGCGGGAGTTGGCGGGGAGCTGTTTTTT. Translation: CAIRLGLAGVGGELFF. The chain employs TRBV10-3 and TRBJ2-2, with 14 bases lining up with TRBD2. CDR3 length: 16 residues. Germline V gene data show CDR1 as ENHRY and CDR2 as SYGVKD. The V and J ends lost 6 bases and 7 bases, in that order; junction bases with no gene match: 7.